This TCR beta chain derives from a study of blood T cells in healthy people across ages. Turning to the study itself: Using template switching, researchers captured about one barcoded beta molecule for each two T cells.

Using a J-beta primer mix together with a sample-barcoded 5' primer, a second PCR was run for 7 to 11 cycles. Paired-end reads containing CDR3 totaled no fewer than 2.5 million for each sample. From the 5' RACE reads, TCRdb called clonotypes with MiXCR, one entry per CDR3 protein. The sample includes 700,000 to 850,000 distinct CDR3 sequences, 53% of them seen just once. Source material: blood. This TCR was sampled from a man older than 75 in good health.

CDR3 DNA sequence: TGCGCCAGCAGCTTGGCGCTAGCGGGCGTCCCAACGGGCAATGAGCAGTTCTTC. Translating gives CASSLALAGVPTGNEQFF. The chain recombines TRBV5-1 with TRBJ2-1, with 8 bases matching TRBD2. The CDR3 totals 18 residues. Germline V lookup: CDR1 SGHRS, CDR2 YFSETQ. V dropped 0 bases and J dropped 6; count of bases not matched to a gene: 14.